This T cell receptor (beta chain) comes out of a study of T cell changes during pregnancy in multiple sclerosis. Method: immunoSEQ multiplex PCR; TCRdb's copy keeps in-frame clones and lacks some. Among 35,000 to 55,000 clones listed, 89% were seen once. Germline-derived CDR1 and CDR2 are ENHRY and SYGVKD. The CDR3 is 16 residues long. V shed 5 bases, J shed 0 bases, and the junction held 3 bases outside the gene matches. The sample consisted of CD4+ T cells from peripheral blood mononuclear cells, taken after pregnancy. The receptor was isolated from a female donor with multiple sclerosis, enrolled in a pregnancy study. The V call is TRBV10-3, the J call TRBJ2-7; the match to TRBD2 covers 14 bases. The CDR3 nucleotides read TGTGCCATCAGTATAGGACTAGCGGGAGGCTCCTACGAGCAGTACTTC. Its translation: CAISIGLAGGSYEQYF.